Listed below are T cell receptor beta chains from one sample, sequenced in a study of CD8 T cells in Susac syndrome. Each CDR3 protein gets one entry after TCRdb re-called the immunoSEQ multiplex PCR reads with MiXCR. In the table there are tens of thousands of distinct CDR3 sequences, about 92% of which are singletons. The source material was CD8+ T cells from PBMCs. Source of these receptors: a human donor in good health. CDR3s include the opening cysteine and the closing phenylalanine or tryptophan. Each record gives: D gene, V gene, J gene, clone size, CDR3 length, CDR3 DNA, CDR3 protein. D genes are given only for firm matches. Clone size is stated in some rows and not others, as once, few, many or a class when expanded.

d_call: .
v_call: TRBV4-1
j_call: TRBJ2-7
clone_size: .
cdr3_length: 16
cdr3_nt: TGCGCCAGCAGCCATCCTTCCGGGACATCGTCCTACGAGCAGTACTTC
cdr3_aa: CASSHPSGTSSYEQYF

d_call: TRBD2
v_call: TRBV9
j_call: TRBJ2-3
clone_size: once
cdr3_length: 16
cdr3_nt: TGTGCCAGCAGCCCAGCGGGGGGAAGACTCACAGATACGCAGTATTTT
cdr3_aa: CASSPAGGRLTDTQYF

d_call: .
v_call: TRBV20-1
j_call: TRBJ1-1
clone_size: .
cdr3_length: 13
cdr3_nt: TGCAGTGCTAGAGATCGAGTGAACACTGAAGCTTTCTTT
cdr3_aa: CSARDRVNTEAFF

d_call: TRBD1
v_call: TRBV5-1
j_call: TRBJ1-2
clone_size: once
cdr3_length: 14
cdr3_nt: TGCGCCAGCAGCGGACAGGGGGCTGGCTATGGCTACACCTTC
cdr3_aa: CASSGQGAGYGYTF

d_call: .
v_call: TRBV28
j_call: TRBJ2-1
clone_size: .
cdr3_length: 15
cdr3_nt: TGTGCCAGCAGGGTGACAGTTCTCTCATACAATGAGCAGTTCTTC
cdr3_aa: CASRVTVLSYNEQFF

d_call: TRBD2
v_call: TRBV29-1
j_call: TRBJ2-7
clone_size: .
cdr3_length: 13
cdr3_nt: TGCAGCGTCCGACTAGCGGGGTCCTACGAGCAGTACTTC
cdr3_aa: CSVRLAGSYEQYF

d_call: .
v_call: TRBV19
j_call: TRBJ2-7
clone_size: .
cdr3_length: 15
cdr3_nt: TGTGCCAGTAGTATAGAGAAAGTAGAGCCCTACGAGCAGTACTTC
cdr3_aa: CASSIEKVEPYEQYF

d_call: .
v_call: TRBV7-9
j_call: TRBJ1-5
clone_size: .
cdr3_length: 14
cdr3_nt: TGTGCCAGCAGCCCGACTTATAGCAATCAGCCCCAGCATTTT
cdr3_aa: CASSPTYSNQPQHF

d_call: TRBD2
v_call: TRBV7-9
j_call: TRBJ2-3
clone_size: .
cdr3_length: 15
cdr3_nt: TGTGCCAGCAGCAACCCCGGGGGGGTCCCAGATACGCAGTATTTT
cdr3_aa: CASSNPGGVPDTQYF

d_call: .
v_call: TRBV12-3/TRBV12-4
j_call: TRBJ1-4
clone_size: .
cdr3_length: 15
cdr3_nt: TGTGCCAGCAGTCCGGCGGGGGGGACTAATGAAAAACTGTTTTTT
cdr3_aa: CASSPAGGTNEKLFF

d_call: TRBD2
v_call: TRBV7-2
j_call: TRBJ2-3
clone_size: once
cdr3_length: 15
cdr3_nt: TGTGCCAGCAGCTTCGGGACTAGCGGAGGGGATACGCAGTATTTT
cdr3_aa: CASSFGTSGGDTQYF

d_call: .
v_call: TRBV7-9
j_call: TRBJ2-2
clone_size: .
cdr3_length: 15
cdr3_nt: TGTGCCAGCAGCTCGGGGACTGACCTCCTGCGGGAGCTGTTTTTT
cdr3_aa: CASSSGTDLLRELFF

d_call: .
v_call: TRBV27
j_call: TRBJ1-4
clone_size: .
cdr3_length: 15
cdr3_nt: TGTGCCAGCAGTCCCCGGGTGGGCCTTAATGAAAAACTGTTTTTT
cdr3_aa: CASSPRVGLNEKLFF

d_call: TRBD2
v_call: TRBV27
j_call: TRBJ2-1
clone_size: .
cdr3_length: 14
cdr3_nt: TGTGCCAGCAGCGCGGGGGGGCCCCTCAATGAGCAGTTCTTC
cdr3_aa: CASSAGGPLNEQFF

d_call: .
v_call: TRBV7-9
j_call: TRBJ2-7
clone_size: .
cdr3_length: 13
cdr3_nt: TGTGCCAGCAGAAGGGACACGGGAAACGAGCAGTACTTC
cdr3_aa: CASRRDTGNEQYF

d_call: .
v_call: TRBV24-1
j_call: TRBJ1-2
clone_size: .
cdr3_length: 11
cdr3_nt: TGTGCCACCAGTGATTTAAGTGGCTACACCTTC
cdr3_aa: CATSDLSGYTF

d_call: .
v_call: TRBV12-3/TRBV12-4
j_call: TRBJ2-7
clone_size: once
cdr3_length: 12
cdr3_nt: TGTGCCAGCAGTTTGGCCTCCTACGAGCAGTACTTC
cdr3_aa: CASSLASYEQYF

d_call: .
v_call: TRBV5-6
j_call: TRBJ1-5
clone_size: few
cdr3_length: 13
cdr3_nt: TGTGCCAGCAGCCTCGGAGGGGATCAGCCCCAGCATTTT
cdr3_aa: CASSLGGDQPQHF

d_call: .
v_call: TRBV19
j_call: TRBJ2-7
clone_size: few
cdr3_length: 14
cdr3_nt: TGTGCCAGTAGTGCCCGGACAAACTCCTACGAGCAGTACTTC
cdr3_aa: CASSARTNSYEQYF

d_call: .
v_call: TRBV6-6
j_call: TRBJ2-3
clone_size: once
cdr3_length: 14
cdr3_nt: TGTGCCAGCAGTTTTACAGGGAACACAGATACGCAGTATTTT
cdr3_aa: CASSFTGNTDTQYF

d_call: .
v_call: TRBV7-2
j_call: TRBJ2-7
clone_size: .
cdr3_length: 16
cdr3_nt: TGTGCCAGCGGGGGCGGCGCGGGTCAGAAAAATTACGAGCAGTACTTC
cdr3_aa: CASGGGAGQKNYEQYF

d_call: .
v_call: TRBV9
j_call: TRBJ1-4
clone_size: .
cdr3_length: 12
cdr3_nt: TGTGCCAGCAGCCCACAAGGTGAAAAACTGTTTTTT
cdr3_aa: CASSPQGEKLFF

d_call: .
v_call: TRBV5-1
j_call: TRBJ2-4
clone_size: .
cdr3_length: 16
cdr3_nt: TGCGCCAGCAGCGCAGGGCTACAACTAGCCAAAAACATTCAGTACTTC
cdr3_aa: CASSAGLQLAKNIQYF

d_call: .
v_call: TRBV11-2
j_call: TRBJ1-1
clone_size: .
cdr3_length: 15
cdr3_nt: TGTGCCAGCAGCTTAGGAAGAATGGGGAACACTGAAGCTTTCTTT
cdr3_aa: CASSLGRMGNTEAFF

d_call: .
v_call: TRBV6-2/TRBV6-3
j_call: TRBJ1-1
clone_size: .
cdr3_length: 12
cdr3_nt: TGTGCCAGCAGCTCCGACGAGGCGATGGCTTTCTTT
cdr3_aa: CASSSDEAMAFF